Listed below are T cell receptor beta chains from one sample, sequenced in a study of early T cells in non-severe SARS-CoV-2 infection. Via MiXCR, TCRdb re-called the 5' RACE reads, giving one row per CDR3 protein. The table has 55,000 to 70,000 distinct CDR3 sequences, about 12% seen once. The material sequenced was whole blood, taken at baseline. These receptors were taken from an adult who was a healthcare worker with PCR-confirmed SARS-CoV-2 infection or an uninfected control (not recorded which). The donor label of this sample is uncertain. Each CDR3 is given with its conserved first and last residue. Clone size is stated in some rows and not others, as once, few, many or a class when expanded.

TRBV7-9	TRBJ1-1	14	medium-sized	CASSSRNFRTEAFF
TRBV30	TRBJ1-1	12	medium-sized	CAWSETGLGAFF
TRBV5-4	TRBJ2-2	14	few	CASSLYLNTGELFF
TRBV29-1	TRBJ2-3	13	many	CSANPTGTDTQYF
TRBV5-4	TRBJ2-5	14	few	CASSPSGGQETQYF
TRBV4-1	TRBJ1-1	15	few	CASSQPGQGRLEAFF
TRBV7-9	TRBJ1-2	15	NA	CASSSRRQTERSYTF
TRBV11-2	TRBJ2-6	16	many	CASTSLLNSGANVLTF
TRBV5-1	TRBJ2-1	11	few	CASSFGAGEFF
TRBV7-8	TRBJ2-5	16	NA	CASSEDRWDSRMTQYF
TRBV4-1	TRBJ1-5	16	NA	CASSQDGGRQNQPQHF
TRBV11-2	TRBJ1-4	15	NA	CASSFTKGASEKLFF
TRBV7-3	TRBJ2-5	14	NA	CASSLFSTEETQYF
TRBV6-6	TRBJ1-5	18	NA	CASTTSSLAESSNQPQHF
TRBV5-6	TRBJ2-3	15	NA	CASSLVPGVTDTQYF
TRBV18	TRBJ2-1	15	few	CASSPQGGSYNEQFF
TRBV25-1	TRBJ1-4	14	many	CASSEGGGRVKLFF
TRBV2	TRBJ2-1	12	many	CASSGRGNEQFF
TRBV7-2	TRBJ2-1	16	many	CASSLMGGGALNEQFF